This T cell receptor beta chain was recovered during a study of PD-1 blockade in classical Hodgkin lymphoma. Noted time point: newly diagnosed, previously untreated cHL patient sample. Purification of CD4+ T cells from thawed PBMCs was performed via magnetic negative selection. Only in-frame clones appear in the TCRdb table, and some are missing; sequencing was by immunoSEQ multiplex PCR. The table includes about 24,000 clones, around 90% detected once. Per the germline V gene, CDR1 is LNHNV and CDR2 is YYDKDF (reference sequence). CDR3 size: 15 residues. The germline V and J ends were trimmed by 0 bases and 7 bases, with 16 bases remaining between them.

The chain carries TRBV15 and TRBJ2-7, with D tentatively TRBD2 (5 bases). The TCR sequence derives from a human donor with classical Hodgkin lymphoma. Sequencing was carried out using CD4+ T cells from blood. The DNA of the CDR3 is TGTGCCACCAGCAGAGATCAGGCAGGTGGGAGTGAGCAGTACTTC. This encodes CATSRDQAGGSEQYF.